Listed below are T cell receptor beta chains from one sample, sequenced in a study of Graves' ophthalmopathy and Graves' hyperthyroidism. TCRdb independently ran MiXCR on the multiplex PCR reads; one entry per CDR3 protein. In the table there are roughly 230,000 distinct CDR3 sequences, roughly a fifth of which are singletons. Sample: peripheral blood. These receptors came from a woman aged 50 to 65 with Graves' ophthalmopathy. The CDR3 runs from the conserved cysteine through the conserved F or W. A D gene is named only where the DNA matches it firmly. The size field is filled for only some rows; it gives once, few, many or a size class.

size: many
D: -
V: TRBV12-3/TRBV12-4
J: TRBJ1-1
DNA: TGTGCCAGCAGTATTCGGGGAACAGGGAGTGAAGCTTTCTTT
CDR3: CASSIRGTGSEAFF

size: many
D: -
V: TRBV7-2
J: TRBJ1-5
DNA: TGTGCCAGCAGCTTAGCTCCAGGGAGCAATCAGCCCCAGCATTTT
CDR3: CASSLAPGSNQPQHF

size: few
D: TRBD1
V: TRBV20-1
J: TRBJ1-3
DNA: TGCAGTGCTCCGGACAGGGGTAGATTCGAATCCGGAAACACCATATATTTT
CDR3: CSAPDRGRFESGNTIYF

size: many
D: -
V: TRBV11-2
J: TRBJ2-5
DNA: TGTGCCAGCAGCTTAGGACTAAAACAAGAGACCCAGTACTTC
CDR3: CASSLGLKQETQYF

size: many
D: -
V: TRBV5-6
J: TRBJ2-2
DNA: TGTGCCAGCAGGCAATCCGGGACGGCAAACACCGGGGAGCTGTTTTTT
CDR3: CASRQSGTANTGELFF

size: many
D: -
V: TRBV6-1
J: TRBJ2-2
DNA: TGTGCCAGCAGTGAAGCCGGTAGGACACATCGACTAGGCACCGGGGAGCTGTTTTTT
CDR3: CASSEAGRTHRLGTGELFF

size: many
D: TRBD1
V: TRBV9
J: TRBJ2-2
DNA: TGTGCCAGCGGGACAGGGAAGGACTCGGGCGGGGAGCTGTTTTTT
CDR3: CASGTGKDSGGELFF

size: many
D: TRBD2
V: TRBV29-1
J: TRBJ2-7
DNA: TGCAGCGTTCCCCTAGCGGACGAGCAGTACTTC
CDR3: CSVPLADEQYF

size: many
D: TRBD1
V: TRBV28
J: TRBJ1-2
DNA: TGTGCCAGCAGTTACAGGGGCTATGGCTACACCTTC
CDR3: CASSYRGYGYTF

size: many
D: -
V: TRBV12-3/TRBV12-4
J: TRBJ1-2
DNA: TGTGCCAGCAGTTTCGGGGAGAACTATGGCTACACCTTC
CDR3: CASSFGENYGYTF

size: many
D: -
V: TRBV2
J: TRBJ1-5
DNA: TGTGCCAGCAGTGTTACCCGAAATCAGCCCCAGCATTTT
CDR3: CASSVTRNQPQHF

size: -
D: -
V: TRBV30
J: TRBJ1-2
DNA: TGTGCCTGGAACACACCCTATGGCTACACCTTC
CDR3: CAWNTPYGYTF

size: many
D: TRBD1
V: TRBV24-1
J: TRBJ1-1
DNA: TGTGCCACCAGTGACGCCCTAGACAGGGGGAAAGTGAACACTGAAGCTTTCTTT
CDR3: CATSDALDRGKVNTEAFF

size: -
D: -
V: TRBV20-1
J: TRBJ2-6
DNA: TGCAGTGCTAGAGCTAGCTCTGGGGCCAACGTCCTGACTTTC
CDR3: CSARASSGANVLTF

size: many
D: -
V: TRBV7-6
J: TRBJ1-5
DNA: TGTGCCAGCAGTGAGGGAATTGCTCAGCCCCAGCATTTT
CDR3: CASSEGIAQPQHF

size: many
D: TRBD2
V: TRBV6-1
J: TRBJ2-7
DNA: TGTGCCAGCAGTCGAGCGGGAGGCGTCTCCTACGAGCAGTACTTC
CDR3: CASSRAGGVSYEQYF

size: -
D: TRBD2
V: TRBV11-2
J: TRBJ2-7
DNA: TGTGCCAGCAGCTTGGGGACTAGCGGGATGTACGAGCAGTACTTC
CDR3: CASSLGTSGMYEQYF

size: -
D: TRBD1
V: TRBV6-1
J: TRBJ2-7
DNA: TGTGCCAGCAGTAGCGGGACAGGGGCTGGCGAGCAGTACTTC
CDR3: CASSSGTGAGEQYF

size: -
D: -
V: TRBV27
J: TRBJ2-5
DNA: TGTGCCAGCAGTTTATCTGTGGCAGGGGAAGAGACCCAGTACTTC
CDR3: CASSLSVAGEETQYF

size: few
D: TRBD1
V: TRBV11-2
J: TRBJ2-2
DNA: TGTGCCAGCAGCTTAGATCTCTGGACAGGGGGCACCGGGGAGCTGTTTTTT
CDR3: CASSLDLWTGGTGELFF

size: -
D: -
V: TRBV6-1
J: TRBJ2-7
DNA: TGTGCCAGCAGTGAAGCGGAGCGGTTCGAGCAGTACTTC
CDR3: CASSEAERFEQYF

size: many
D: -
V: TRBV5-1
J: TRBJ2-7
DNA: TGCGCCAGCAGCTTAGGCGGATTCTACGAGCAGTACTTC
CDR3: CASSLGGFYEQYF

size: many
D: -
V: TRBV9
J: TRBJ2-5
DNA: TGTGCCAGCAGCGTAGATGCAGGACGGGGACATTCAGAGACCCAGTACTTC
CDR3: CASSVDAGRGHSETQYF

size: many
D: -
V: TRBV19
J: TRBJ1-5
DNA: TGTGCCAGTAGTATAATACAGGGAAATCAGCCCCAGCATTTT
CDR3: CASSIIQGNQPQHF

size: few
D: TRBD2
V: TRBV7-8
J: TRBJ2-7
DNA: TGTGCCAGCAGTCTCAGGCTAGCGGCCACTTACGAGCAGTACTTC
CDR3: CASSLRLAATYEQYF

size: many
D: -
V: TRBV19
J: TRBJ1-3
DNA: TGTGCCAGTAGTATCAGGGACCGGAGCTCTGGAAACACCATATATTTT
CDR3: CASSIRDRSSGNTIYF

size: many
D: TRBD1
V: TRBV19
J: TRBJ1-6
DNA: TGTGCCAGTAGTCTAGGAGGGGGACAGCAGCGCTCACCCCTCCACTTT
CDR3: CASSLGGGQQRSPLHF

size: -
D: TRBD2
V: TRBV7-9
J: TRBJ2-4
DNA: TGTGCCAGCAGCGTAAGTGGACTAGCGGGACCCAAAAACATTCAGTACTTC
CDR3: CASSVSGLAGPKNIQYF

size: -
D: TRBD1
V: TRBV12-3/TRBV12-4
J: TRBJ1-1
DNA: TGTGCCAGCAGGGACGGGGACAGGGGCACTGAAGCTTTCTTT
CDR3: CASRDGDRGTEAFF

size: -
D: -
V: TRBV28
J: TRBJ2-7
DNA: TGTGCCAGCAAACAACGGGAGTACCACTACGAGCAGTACTTC
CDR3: CASKQREYHYEQYF

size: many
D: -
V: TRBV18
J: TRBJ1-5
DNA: TGTGCCAGCTCACCGGAATCAGATCAGCCCCAGCATTTT
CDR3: CASSPESDQPQHF

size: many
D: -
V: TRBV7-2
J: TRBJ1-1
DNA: TGTGCCAGCAGACTCCTGGCAGCAATGAACACTGAAGCTTTCTTT
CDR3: CASRLLAAMNTEAFF